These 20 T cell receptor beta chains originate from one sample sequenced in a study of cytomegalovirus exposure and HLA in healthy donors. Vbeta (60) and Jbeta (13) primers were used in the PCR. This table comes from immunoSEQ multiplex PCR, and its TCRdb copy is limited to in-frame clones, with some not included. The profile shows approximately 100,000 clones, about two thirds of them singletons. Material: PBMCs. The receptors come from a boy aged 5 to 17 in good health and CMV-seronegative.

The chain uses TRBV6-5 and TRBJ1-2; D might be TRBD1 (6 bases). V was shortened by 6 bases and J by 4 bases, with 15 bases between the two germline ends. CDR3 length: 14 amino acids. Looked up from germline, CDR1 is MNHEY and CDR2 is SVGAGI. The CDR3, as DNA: TGTGCCAGCAGCTACGGACAGACCTCCTATGGCTACACCTTC. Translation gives CASSYGQTSYGYTF.

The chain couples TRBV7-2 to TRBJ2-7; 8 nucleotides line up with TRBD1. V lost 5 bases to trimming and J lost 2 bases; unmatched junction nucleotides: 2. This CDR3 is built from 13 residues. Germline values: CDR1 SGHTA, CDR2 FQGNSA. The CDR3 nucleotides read TGTGCCAGCAGCCGGGACAGGCCCTACGAGCAGTACTTC. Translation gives CASSRDRPYEQYF.

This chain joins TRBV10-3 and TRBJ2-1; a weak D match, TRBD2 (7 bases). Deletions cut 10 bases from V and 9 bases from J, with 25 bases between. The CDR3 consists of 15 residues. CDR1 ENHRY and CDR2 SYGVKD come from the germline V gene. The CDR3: CATQLGGGFIGEQFF. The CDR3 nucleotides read TGTGCCACCCAACTAGGGGGGGGCTTTATAGGTGAGCAGTTCTTC.

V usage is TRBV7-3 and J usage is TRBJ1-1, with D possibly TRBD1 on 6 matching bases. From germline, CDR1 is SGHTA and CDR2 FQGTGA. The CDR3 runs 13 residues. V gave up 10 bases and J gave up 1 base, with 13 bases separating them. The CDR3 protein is CATPRGGNTEAFF. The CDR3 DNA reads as TGTGCCACCCCCCGAGGGGGGAACACTGAAGCTTTCTTT.

CDR3 sequence: CSVGAGLEGNEQFF. The CDR3 nucleotides read TGCAGCGTTGGTGCGGGACTAGAGGGCAATGAGCAGTTCTTC. The rearrangement links TRBV29-1 to TRBJ2-1, with TRBD2 identical over 8 bases. This CDR3 has 14 amino acids. Per germline, CDR1 SQVTM and CDR2 ANQGSEA. The J segment lost 6 bases and the V segment lost 4 bases, leaving 8 bases of the junction unmatched.

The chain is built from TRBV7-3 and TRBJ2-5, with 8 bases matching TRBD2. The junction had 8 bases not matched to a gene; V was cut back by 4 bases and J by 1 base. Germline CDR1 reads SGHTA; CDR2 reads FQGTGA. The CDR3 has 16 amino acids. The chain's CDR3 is CASSYLGLAGQETQYF. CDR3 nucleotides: TGTGCCAGCAGCTACCTTGGACTAGCAGGCCAAGAGACCCAGTACTTC. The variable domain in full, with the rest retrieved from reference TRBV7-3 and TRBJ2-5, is GAGVSQTPSNKVTEKGKYVELRCDPISGHTALYWYRQSLGQGPEFLIYFQGTGAADDSGLPNDRFFAVRPEGSVSTLKIQRTERGDSAVYLCASSYLGLAGQETQYFGPGTRLLVL.

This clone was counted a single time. The chain's CDR3 is CASSAGLPGLSYEQYF. In DNA form, the CDR3 reads TGTGCCAGCAGTGCTGGACTGCCTGGCCTCTCCTACGAGCAGTACTTC. The chain carries TRBV25-1 and TRBJ2-7; perhaps TRBD2 as D (5 bases). Per the germline V gene, CDR1 is MGHDK and CDR2 is SYGVNS. The CDR3 totals 16 residues. V lost 4 bases, J lost 0 bases, and 16 bases lay in between.

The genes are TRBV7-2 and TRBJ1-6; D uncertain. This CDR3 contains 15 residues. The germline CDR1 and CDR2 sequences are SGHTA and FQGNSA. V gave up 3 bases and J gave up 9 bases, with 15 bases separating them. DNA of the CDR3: TGTGCCAGCAGCTTTGTCAGCCAGGTTCGTTCACCCCTCCACTTT. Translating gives CASSFVSQVRSPLHF.

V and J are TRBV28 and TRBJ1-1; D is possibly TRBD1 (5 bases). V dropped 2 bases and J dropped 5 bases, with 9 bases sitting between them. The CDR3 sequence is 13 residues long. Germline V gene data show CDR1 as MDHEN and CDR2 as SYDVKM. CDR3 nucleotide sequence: TGTGCCAGCAGTTTACAGGGAAGGACTGAAGCTTTCTTT. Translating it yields CASSLQGRTEAFF.

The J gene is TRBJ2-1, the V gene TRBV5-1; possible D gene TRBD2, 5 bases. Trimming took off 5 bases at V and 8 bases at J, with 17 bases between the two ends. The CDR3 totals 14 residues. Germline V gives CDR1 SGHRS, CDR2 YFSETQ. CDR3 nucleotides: TGCGCCAGCAGTTGGTGGGCAGACGGGGATGAGCAGTTCTTC. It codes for CASSWWADGDEQFF.

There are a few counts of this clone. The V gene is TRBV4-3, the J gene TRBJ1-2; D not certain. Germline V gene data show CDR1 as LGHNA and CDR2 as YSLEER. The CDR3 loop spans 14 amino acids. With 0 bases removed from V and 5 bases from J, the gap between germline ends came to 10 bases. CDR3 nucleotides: TGCGCCAGCAGCCAAGATGCCACTGAATATGGCTACACCTTC. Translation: CASSQDATEYGYTF.

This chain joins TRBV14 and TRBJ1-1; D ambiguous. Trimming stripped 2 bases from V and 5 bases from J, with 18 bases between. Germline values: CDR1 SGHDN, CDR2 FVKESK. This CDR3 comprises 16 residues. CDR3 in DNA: TGTGCCAGCAGCCAACCAATCGGGGTGCGTGGGACTGAAGCTTTCTTT. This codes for CASSQPIGVRGTEAFF. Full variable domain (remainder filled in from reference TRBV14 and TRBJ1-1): EAGVTQFPSHSVIEKGQTVTLRCDPISGHDNLYWYRRVMGKEIKFLLHFVKESKQDESGMPNNRFLAERTGGTYSTLKVQPAELEDSGVYFCASSQPIGVRGTEAFFGQGTRLTVV.

CDR3 DNA sequence: TGTGCCAGCAGCTTAGACAGGGGTGTGGATGGCGGCTACACCTTC. Translation: CASSLDRGVDGGYTF. The J gene is TRBJ1-2, the V gene TRBV7-2; 7 bases match TRBD1. V lost 1 base, J lost 8 bases, and 10 bases stayed unmatched. CDR1 and CDR2 (germline): SGHTA, FQGNSA. The CDR3 has 15 residues.

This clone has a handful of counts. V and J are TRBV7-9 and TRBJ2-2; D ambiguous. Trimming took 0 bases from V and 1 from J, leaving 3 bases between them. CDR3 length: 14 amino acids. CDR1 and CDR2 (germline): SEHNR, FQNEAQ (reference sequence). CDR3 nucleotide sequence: TGTGCCAGCAGCTTAGCGCGGAACACCGGGGAGCTGTTTTTT. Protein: CASSLARNTGELFF.

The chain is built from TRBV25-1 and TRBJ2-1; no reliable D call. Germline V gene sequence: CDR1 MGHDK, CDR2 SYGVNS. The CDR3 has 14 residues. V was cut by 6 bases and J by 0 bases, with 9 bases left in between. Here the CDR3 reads CASSQWSSYNEQFF. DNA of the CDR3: TGTGCCAGCAGCCAGTGGAGCTCCTACAATGAGCAGTTCTTC.

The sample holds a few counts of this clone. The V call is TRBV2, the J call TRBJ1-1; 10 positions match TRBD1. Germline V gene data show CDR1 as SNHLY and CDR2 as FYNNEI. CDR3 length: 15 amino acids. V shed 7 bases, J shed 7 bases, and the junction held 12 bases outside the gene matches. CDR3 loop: CASIVWWDRGFEAFF. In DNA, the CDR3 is TGTGCCAGCATCGTGTGGTGGGACAGGGGCTTTGAAGCTTTCTTT.

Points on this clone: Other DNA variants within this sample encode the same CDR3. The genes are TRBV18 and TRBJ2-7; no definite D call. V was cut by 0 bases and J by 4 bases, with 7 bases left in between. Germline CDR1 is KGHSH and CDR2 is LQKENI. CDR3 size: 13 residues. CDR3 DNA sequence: TGTGCCAGCTCACCACCTAGCTCGTACGAGCAGTACTTC. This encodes CASSPPSSYEQYF.

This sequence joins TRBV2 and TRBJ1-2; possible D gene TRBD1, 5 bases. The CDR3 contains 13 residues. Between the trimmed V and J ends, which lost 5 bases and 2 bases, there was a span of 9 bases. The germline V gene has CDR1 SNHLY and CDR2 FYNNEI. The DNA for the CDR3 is TGTGCCAGCAGTACCGACAGCAACTATGGCTACACCTTC. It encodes CASSTDSNYGYTF.

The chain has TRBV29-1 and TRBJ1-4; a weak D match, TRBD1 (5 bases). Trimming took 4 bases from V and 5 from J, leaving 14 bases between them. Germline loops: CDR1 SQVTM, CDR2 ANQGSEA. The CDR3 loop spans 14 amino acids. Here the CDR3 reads CSVGGGKPNEKLFF. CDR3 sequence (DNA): TGCAGCGTTGGGGGGGGTAAACCCAATGAAAAACTGTTTTTT.

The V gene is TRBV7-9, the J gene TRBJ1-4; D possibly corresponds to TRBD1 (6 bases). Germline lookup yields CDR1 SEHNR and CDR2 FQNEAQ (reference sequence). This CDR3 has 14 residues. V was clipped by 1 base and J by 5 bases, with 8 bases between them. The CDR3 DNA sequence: TGTGCCAGCAGCTTAGGTCAGGGGAATGAAAAACTGTTTTTT. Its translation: CASSLGQGNEKLFF.